The present TCR beta chain was sequenced within a study of cytomegalovirus exposure and HLA in healthy donors. Donors consisted of healthy bone marrow donors. The V end was cut by 0 bases, the J end by 0 bases, with 4 bases between. The CDR3 extends over 14 amino acids. From germline, CDR1 is SGHNT and CDR2 YYREEE (reference sequence). Findings and limits, study-wide: Most CMV-associated TCR beta chains were later found to appear HLA-restricted.

Primers included in the PCR were 60 Vbeta and 13 Jbeta primers. Sequencing was performed with immunoSEQ multiplex PCR; in TCRdb, only in-frame clones are kept and a portion is missing. The sample has about 200,000 clones; roughly 80% are singletons. Note on this clone: Its antigen is unidentified.

The source is a man aged 45 to 65 in good health and CMV-seronegative. The sample comprised PBMCs. V usage is TRBV5-4 and J usage is TRBJ1-5; D remains ambiguous. CDR3 sequence (DNA): TGTGCCAGCAGCTTGGCCAATAGCAATCAGCCCCAGCATTTT. This codes for CASSLANSNQPQHF.